This T cell receptor (beta chain) appears in the sequencing data of a study of early T cells in non-severe SARS-CoV-2 infection. Study at large: The input, bulk RNA from unsorted whole blood, was sequenced, and chains were unpaired.

There are 11 residues in the CDR3. V shed 1 base and J shed 6 bases, with 7 bases lying between them. Germline V CDR1 and CDR2: SQVTM, ANQGSEA. Attachment of unique molecular identifiers was made to individual cDNA molecules. One entry per CDR3 protein, called by TCRdb with MiXCR from the 5' RACE reads. The table includes approximately 74,000 distinct CDR3 sequences, 14% to 15% detected once. This clonotype was counted a few times. The sample was whole blood. The receptor's source is an adult who was a healthcare worker with PCR-confirmed SARS-CoV-2 infection or an uninfected control (not recorded which). The chain recombines TRBV29-1 with TRBJ2-7; D not certain. CDR3 DNA: TGCAGCGTTGAAGTGGATGTCGAGCAGTACTTC. The encoded protein is CSVEVDVEQYF.